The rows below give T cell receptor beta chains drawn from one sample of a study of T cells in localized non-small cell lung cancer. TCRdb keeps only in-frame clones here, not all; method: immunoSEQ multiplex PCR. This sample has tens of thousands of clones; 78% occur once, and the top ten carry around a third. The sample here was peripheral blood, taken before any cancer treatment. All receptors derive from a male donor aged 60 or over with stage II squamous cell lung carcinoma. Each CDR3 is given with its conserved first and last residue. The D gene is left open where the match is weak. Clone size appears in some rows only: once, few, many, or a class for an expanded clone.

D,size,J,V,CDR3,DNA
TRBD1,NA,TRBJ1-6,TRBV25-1,CASTPGQVSPLHF,TGTGCCAGCACCCCGGGACAGGTTTCACCCCTCCACTTT
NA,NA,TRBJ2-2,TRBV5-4,CASSSPAPNTGELFF,TGTGCCAGCAGCTCCCCCGCCCCGAACACCGGGGAGCTGTTTTTT
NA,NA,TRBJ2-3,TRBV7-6,CASSLEVARSDTQYF,TGTGCCAGCAGCTTAGAGGTCGCGCGTTCAGATACGCAGTATTTT
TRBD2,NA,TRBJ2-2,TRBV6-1,CAISVTSGRLNTGELFF,TGTGCCATCAGTGTGACTAGCGGGAGGCTTAACACCGGGGAGCTGTTTTTT
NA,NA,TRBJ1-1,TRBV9,CASSPETPGTEAFF,TGTGCCAGCAGCCCCGAAACCCCAGGCACTGAAGCTTTCTTT
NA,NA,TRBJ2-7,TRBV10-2,CASSGEYEQYF,TGCGCCAGCAGTGGGGAATACGAGCAGTACTTC
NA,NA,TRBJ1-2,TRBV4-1,CASSPSPGEGGYTF,TGTGCCAGCAGCCCATCGCCGGGGGAAGGTGGCTACACCTTC
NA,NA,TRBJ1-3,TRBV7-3,CASSLGEGNTIYF,TGTGCCAGCAGCTTAGGGGAAGGAAACACCATATATTTT
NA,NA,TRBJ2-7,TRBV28,CASSSPGPIPLLGYEQYF,TGTGCCAGCAGTTCCCCGGGACCGATCCCTCTTCTTGGCTACGAGCAGTACTTC
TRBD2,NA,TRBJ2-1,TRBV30,CAWSVLAGRTKNEQFF,TGTGCCTGGAGTGTCCTAGCGGGGAGAACAAAGAATGAGCAGTTCTTC
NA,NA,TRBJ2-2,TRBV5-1,CASSSNTGELFF,TGCGCCAGCAGCAGTAACACCGGGGAGCTGTTTTTT
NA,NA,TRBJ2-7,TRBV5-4,CASSPSRESEQYF,TGTGCCAGCAGCCCCTCGAGGGAGAGCGAGCAGTACTTC
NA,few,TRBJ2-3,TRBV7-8,CASRLEDSYSTDTQYF,TGTGCCAGTAGACTCGAAGACTCGTATAGCACAGATACGCAGTATTTT
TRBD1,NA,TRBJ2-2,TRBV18,CASSPEQGATGELFF,TGTGCCAGCTCACCGGAACAGGGGGCTACCGGGGAGCTGTTTTTT
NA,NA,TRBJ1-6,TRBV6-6,CASSPTDSSYNSPLHF,TGTGCCAGCAGCCCCACTGACAGCTCCTATAATTCACCCCTCCACTTT
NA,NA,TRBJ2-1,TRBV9,CASGGRTPGDEQFF,TGTGCCAGCGGGGGGAGGACCCCGGGAGATGAGCAGTTCTTC
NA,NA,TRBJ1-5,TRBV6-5,CASRYRTDSPQHF,TGTGCCAGCAGATACAGGACCGATTCGCCCCAGCATTTT
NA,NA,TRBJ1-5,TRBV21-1,CASSKWYQPQHF,TGTGCCAGCAGCAAATGGTATCAGCCCCAGCATTTT
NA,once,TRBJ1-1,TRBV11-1,CASSQTPGTEQGTEAFF,TGTGCCAGCAGTCAAACGCCCGGGACGGAGCAGGGCACTGAAGCTTTCTTT
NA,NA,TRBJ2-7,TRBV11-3,CASSLVGWNYEQYF,TGTGCCAGCAGCTTAGTGGGGTGGAACTACGAGCAGTACTTC
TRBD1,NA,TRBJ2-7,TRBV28,CASSSGSGGAYEQYF,TGTGCCAGCAGTTCTGGGTCAGGGGGAGCCTACGAGCAGTACTTC
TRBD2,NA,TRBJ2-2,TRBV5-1,CASSSGTSGNRAGELFF,TGCGCCAGCAGCTCCGGGACTAGCGGGAATCGGGCCGGGGAGCTGTTTTTT
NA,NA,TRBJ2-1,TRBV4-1,CASSPESIADLYNEQFF,TGCGCCAGCAGCCCAGAGAGTATAGCGGACCTTTACAATGAGCAGTTCTTC